This entry lists 30 T cell receptor beta chains sequenced from one sample in a study of T cells in Graves' hyperthyroidism and ophthalmopathy. There were TCR beta CDR3 regions amplified from RNA transcripts. The HTBI primer set served for first-round RT-PCR of the TCR CDR3. TCRdb used MiXCR to reprocess the multiplex PCR reads, holding one entry per CDR3 protein. Among some 600,000 distinct CDR3 sequences listed, roughly 14% were seen once. Input material: blood. The source of these receptors is a woman in her 30s with Graves' hyperthyroidism that later progressed to Graves' ophthalmopathy.

The table lists this clonotype with many counts. The chain combines TRBV2 with TRBJ1-1, with 9 bases that match TRBD1. The V gene's germline CDR1 is SNHLY and CDR2 FYNNEI. This CDR3 has 14 residues. After removal of 5 bases from V and 4 bases from J, the junction contained 5 bases not matched to a gene. The CDR3 region is CASSSQGAGTEAFF. In DNA, the CDR3 is TGTGCCAGCAGTTCACAGGGGGCGGGCACTGAAGCTTTCTTT.

This clonotype was counted at least ten times. In DNA form, the CDR3 reads TGTGCCAGCAACGACGTGGGGGACAGGGAGTACGAGCAGTACTTC. Translated: CASNDVGDREYEQYF. The chain uses TRBV28 and TRBJ2-7; 9 bases are shared with TRBD1. Trimming cost V 7 bases and J 4 bases; bases outside gene matches: 11. In germline, CDR1 is MDHEN, CDR2 SYDVKM. The CDR3 has 15 residues.

This rearrangement joins TRBV2 to TRBJ1-3; D unresolved. V was pared by 7 bases and J by 3 bases, with 13 bases between. Germline V gives CDR1 SNHLY, CDR2 FYNNEI. This CDR3 spans 14 amino acids. CDR3 region: CASMRILIGNTIYF. In nucleotides, the CDR3 is TGTGCCAGCATGAGGATTCTTATTGGAAACACCATATATTTT.

This clonotype has ten or more counts. The V and J genes are TRBV2 and TRBJ1-2; D unclear. Per the germline V gene, CDR1 is SNHLY and CDR2 is FYNNEI. V gave up 7 bases and J gave up 6 bases, with 0 bases separating them. The CDR3 is 8 amino acids. This chain's CDR3 is CASNGYTF. CDR3 nucleotide sequence: TGTGCCAGCAATGGCTACACCTTC.

Ten or more counts support this clonotype. The chain combines TRBV19 with TRBJ1-1; no clear D gene. Trimming took off 5 bases at V and 1 base at J, with 8 bases between the two ends. The CDR3 covers 13 residues. Per germline, CDR1 LNHDA and CDR2 SQIVND (reference sequence). CDR3 nucleotide sequence: TGTGCCAGTAGTGTGATCAAGAACACTGAAGCTTTCTTT. Residues: CASSVIKNTEAFF.

This clonotype was found many times. The chain combines TRBV4-3 with TRBJ2-5; D ambiguous. There are 13 residues in the CDR3. Trimming removed 1 base at V and 4 bases at J, with 7 bases between. CDR1 LGHNA and CDR2 YSLEER come from the germline V gene. For the CDR3, the DNA is TGCGCCAGCAGCCAAGGTCGGTCAGAGACCCAGTACTTC. This sequence encodes CASSQGRSETQYF.

The sample holds many counts of this clonotype. The J gene is TRBJ2-4, the V gene TRBV7-9; 10 bases line up with TRBD2. Germline assignment: CDR1 SEHNR and CDR2 FQNEAQ (reference sequence). Losses at the gene ends were 3 bases for V and 0 bases for J; bases not matched to a gene: 11. CDR3 size: 19 residues. Here the CDR3 reads CASSFGIVAGGLAKNIQYF. The CDR3 nucleotides read TGTGCCAGCAGCTTCGGTATCGTAGCGGGAGGTTTAGCCAAAAACATTCAGTACTTC. The whole variable domain, filled in from reference TRBV7-9 and TRBJ2-4, reads DTGVSQNPRHKITKRGQNVTFRCDPISEHNRLYWYRQTLGQGPEFLTYFQNEAQLEKSRLLSDRFSAERPKGSFSTLEIQRTEQGDSAMYLCASSFGIVAGGLAKNIQYFGAGTRLSVL.

This chain connects TRBV9 to TRBJ2-2; D assignment may be TRBD1 or TRBD2 (5 bases each). CDR1 is SGDLS and CDR2 is YYNGEE in the germline V gene. Trimming took 3 bases from V and 14 from J, leaving 14 bases between them. The length of the CDR3 is 12 residues. The CDR3: CASSAGPGKLFF. CDR3 coding DNA: TGTGCCAGCAGCGCAGGGCCGGGGAAACTGTTTTTT.

The table lists this clonotype with many counts. The chain employs TRBV7-2 and TRBJ2-3; D call uncertain. This CDR3 spans 13 amino acids. Trimming cost V 0 bases and J 5 bases, with 6 bases left between them. Germline V lookup: CDR1 SGHTA, CDR2 FQGNSA. The CDR3: CASSLAPLDTQYF. The DNA of the CDR3 is TGTGCCAGCAGCTTAGCCCCACTAGATACGCAGTATTTT. The full variable domain, rest sourced from reference TRBV7-2 and TRBJ2-3, is GAGVSQSPSNKVTEKGKDVELRCDPISGHTALYWYRQSLGQGLEFLIYFQGNSAPDKSGLPSDRFSAERTGGSVSTLTIQRTQQEDSAVYLCASSLAPLDTQYFGPGTRLTVL.

V and J are TRBV7-2 and TRBJ2-7, with 15 nucleotides matching TRBD2. Germline V lookup: CDR1 SGHTA, CDR2 FQGNSA. The V and J ends lost 5 bases and 2 bases, in that order; junction bases with no gene match: 10. The CDR3 totals 18 residues. CDR3 sequence (DNA): TGTGCCAGCAGCCTCAGGACTAGCGGGAGGGCCTTCGCCTACGAGCAGTACTTC. Translated, it gives CASSLRTSGRAFAYEQYF.

The table lists this clonotype with many counts. This rearrangement joins TRBV7-9 to TRBJ1-4, with D unclear. The germline V gene has CDR1 SEHNR and CDR2 FQNEAQ (reference sequence). With 5 bases removed from V and 3 bases from J, the gap between germline ends came to 10 bases. The CDR3 runs to 14 residues. CDR3 nucleotide sequence: TGTGCCAGCAGCCCCCGGGCCGCTAATGAAAAACTGTTTTTT. Amino acids: CASSPRAANEKLFF.

This clonotype appeared many times. The chain is built from TRBV6-1 and TRBJ2-7, with D perhaps given as TRBD1 or TRBD2 (5 bases each). Trimming removed 10 bases at V and 5 bases at J, with 18 bases between. The CDR3 extends over 13 amino acids. The germline V gene encodes CDR1 MNHNS and CDR2 SASEGT. CDR3 nucleotides: TGTGCCACCCAGAGGGATTCAGGGAACGAGCAGTACTTC. Residues: CATQRDSGNEQYF.

This clonotype was seen ten or more times. The chain couples TRBV28 to TRBJ1-2; D might be TRBD1 (5 bases). The CDR3 is 14 residues long. From germline, CDR1 is MDHEN and CDR2 SYDVKM. The V gene lost 6 bases and the J gene lost 4 bases, with 15 bases spanning the gap. The CDR3 DNA sequence: TGTGCCAGCAGCCCACACATTACAGGCTATGGCTACACCTTC. Protein sequence: CASSPHITGYGYTF.

The chain links TRBV6-1 to TRBJ2-7; tentatively, D is TRBD1 (6 bases). CDR1 and CDR2 (germline): MNHNS, SASEGT. Trimming cost V 4 bases and J 4 bases, with 14 bases left between them. The CDR3 sequence is 14 residues long. The CDR3 coding sequence is TGTGCCAGCAGTGCTATGACAGGAGATTACGAGCAGTACTTC. This gives the protein CASSAMTGDYEQYF.

This clonotype appeared a single time. With a much larger clone just one base away, this may be a read error. The V call is TRBV7-2, the J call TRBJ2-5, with 10 bases aligning to TRBD1. Germline V gives CDR1 SGHTA, CDR2 FQGNSA. This CDR3 has 17 residues. The CDR3 here is CASSLATGDRGPETQNF. CDR3 sequence (DNA): TGTGCCAGCAGCTTAGCTACAGGAGACAGGGGGCCCGAGACCCAGAACTTC. The full variable domain, with the rest looked up from reference TRBV7-2 and TRBJ2-5, is GAGVSQSPSNKVTEKGKDVELRCDPISGHTALYWYRQSLGQGLEFLIYFQGNSAPDKSGLPSDRFSAERTGGSVSTLTIQRTQQEDSAVYLCASSLATGDRGPETQNFGPGTRLLVL.

Only a few counts were recorded for this clonotype. The gene calls are TRBV3-1 and TRBJ1-2; no clear D. V was trimmed by 5 bases and J by 3 bases, leaving 16 bases between them. The germline V gene encodes CDR1 LGHDT and CDR2 YNNKEL (reference sequence). There are 15 residues in the CDR3. CDR3 loop: CASSNGPLGYYGYTF. CDR3 coding DNA: TGTGCCAGCAGCAACGGACCGTTGGGCTACTATGGCTACACCTTC.

In this sample, this clonotype turned up many times. The chain's CDR3 is CASSFPPGRNAEAFF. In DNA form, the CDR3 reads TGTGCCAGCAGCTTCCCACCGGGGCGCAACGCTGAAGCTTTCTTT. The chain has TRBV13 and TRBJ1-1; possible D gene TRBD1, 5 bases. This CDR3 region has 15 residues. Trimming shortened V by 3 bases and J by 6 bases, and 17 bases separated the two germline ends. Germline loops: CDR1 PRHDT, CDR2 FYEKMQ (reference sequence).

This clonotype has a handful of counts. The chain joins TRBV30 to TRBJ2-3; TRBD1 matches at 7 bases. With V trimmed by 1 base and J by 0 bases, 7 bases remained unmatched. Germline V CDR1 and CDR2: GTSNPN, SVGIG (reference sequence). This CDR3 is 16 amino acids long. The DNA for the CDR3 is TGTGCCTGGAGTGCCGGGACAGTCCTTAGCACAGATACGCAGTATTTT. This codes for CAWSAGTVLSTDTQYF. Supplemented by reference TRBV30 and TRBJ2-3, the full variable domain reads SQTIHQWPATLVQPVGSPLSLECTVEGTSNPNLYWYRQAAGRGLQLLFYSVGIGQISSEVPQNLSASRPQDRQFILSSKKLLLSDSGFYLCAWSAGTVLSTDTQYFGPGTRLTVL.

This clonotype has a count of ten or more. The rearrangement joins TRBV18 to TRBJ1-1; maybe TRBD1 (6 bases). V gave up 6 bases and J gave up 1 base, with 9 bases separating them. CDR1 is KGHSH, CDR2 LQKENI, per germline. The CDR3 loop spans 13 amino acids. CDR3 sequence (DNA): TGTGCCAGCTCCGGACAGAAGAACACTGAAGCTTTCTTT. Translation: CASSGQKNTEAFF.

At least ten counts were recorded for this clonotype. This chain connects TRBV2 to TRBJ1-2; D may be TRBD1 (6 bases). In germline, CDR1 is SNHLY, CDR2 FYNNEI. V lost 6 bases to trimming and J lost 2 bases, with 16 bases between them. The CDR3 is made up of 15 amino acids. CDR3 sequence (DNA): TGTGCCAGCAGGGCGCTCGGGGGCTTGAACTATGGCTACACCTTC. Its protein is CASRALGGLNYGYTF.

This chain links TRBV6-1 with TRBJ2-3, with 14 nucleotides matching TRBD2. This CDR3 is 16 amino acids long. Per germline, CDR1 MNHNS and CDR2 SASEGT. The V gene end was trimmed by 6 bases and the J gene end by 5 bases; junction bases not matched to a gene: 7. The CDR3: CASREGLAGVGDTQYF. The CDR3, as DNA: TGTGCCAGCAGGGAGGGACTAGCGGGAGTTGGAGATACGCAGTATTTT.

This clonotype was recorded at least ten times. The chain recombines TRBV11-1 with TRBJ2-7, with D perhaps TRBD1 (6 bases). The V end lost 5 bases, the J end lost 3 bases, and 14 bases lay between the germline ends. The CDR3 is 14 amino acids. Germline V CDR1 and CDR2: SGHAT, FQDESV (reference sequence). Here the CDR3 reads CASSLQGRHYEQYF. CDR3 nucleotide sequence: TGTGCCAGCAGCCTCCAGGGGCGGCACTACGAGCAGTACTTC.

This clonotype turned up a few times. V gene TRBV28 combines with J gene TRBJ1-4; no clear D gene. The CDR3 totals 15 residues. V was clipped by 5 bases and J by 7 bases, with 17 bases between them. The germline CDR1 and CDR2 sequences are MDHEN and SYDVKM. The CDR3 DNA reads as TGTGCCAGCAGTAATGCCCTGGTGTTGAGTGAAAAACTGTTTTTT. Its translation: CASSNALVLSEKLFF.

This clonotype came up a few times. The rearrangement uses TRBV14 and TRBJ2-1; 8 nucleotides line up with TRBD2. The CDR3 has 14 amino acids. With V trimmed by 0 bases and J by 10 bases, 5 bases remained unmatched. Germline V gene lookup returns CDR1 SGHDN and CDR2 FVKESK. CDR3 sequence reads: CASSQERTGGEQFF. In DNA, the CDR3 is TGTGCCAGCAGCCAAGAAAGGACGGGAGGGGAGCAGTTCTTC.

This clonotype has more than one count but fewer than ten. This chain links TRBV18 with TRBJ2-5, with 9 bases matching TRBD1. This CDR3 region has 17 residues. CDR1 KGHSH and CDR2 LQKENI come from the germline V gene. V shed 3 bases and J 6 bases; nucleotides not matched to a gene: 14. CDR3 loop: CASSPTGTGIGEKTQYF. CDR3 coding DNA: TGTGCCAGCTCACCGACCGGGACAGGGATCGGTGAGAAGACCCAGTACTTC.

This clonotype was seen more than once but under ten times. The chain couples TRBV5-5 to TRBJ2-7; D possibly corresponds to TRBD1 (6 bases). The germline V and J ends were trimmed by 3 bases and 1 base, with 11 bases remaining between them. Germline assignment: CDR1 SGHKS and CDR2 YYEKEE (reference sequence). This CDR3 region has 14 residues. The CDR3 is CASSSPGESYEQYF. The DNA for the CDR3 is TGTGCCAGCAGCTCTCCAGGGGAATCCTACGAGCAGTACTTC.

This clonotype turned up a few times. The chain has TRBV4-1 and TRBJ2-1, with unresolved D. The CDR3 runs to 12 residues. Germline CDR1 reads MGHRA; CDR2 reads YSYEKL. The V gene lost 8 bases and the J gene lost 5 bases, with 10 bases spanning the gap. CDR3 amino acids: CASYGSNNEQFF. The DNA of the CDR3 is TGCGCCAGCTACGGGTCTAACAATGAGCAGTTCTTC.

The chain combines TRBV5-1 with TRBJ2-5; no reliable D call. The CDR3 covers 15 residues. Looked up from germline, CDR1 is SGHRS and CDR2 is YFSETQ. V was cut by 3 bases and J by 3 bases, with 15 bases left in between. The CDR3 is CASSSYGGREETQYF. As DNA, the CDR3 is TGCGCCAGCAGCTCCTATGGCGGACGGGAAGAGACCCAGTACTTC.

In its sample, this clonotype was seen many times. The chain links TRBV18 to TRBJ1-3, with 7 nucleotides matching TRBD1. The V gene's germline CDR1 is KGHSH and CDR2 LQKENI. This CDR3 is 13 amino acids long. V dropped 8 bases and J dropped 4; count of bases not matched to a gene: 5. CDR3 coding DNA: TGTGCCAGCCTGACAGGGTCCGGAAACACCATATATTTT. The encoded protein is CASLTGSGNTIYF.

The sample holds a few counts of this clonotype. This chain connects TRBV28 to TRBJ2-5; D is perhaps TRBD2 (6 bases). Trimming took 2 bases from V and 3 from J, leaving 13 bases between them. The CDR3 has 15 residues. Germline values: CDR1 MDHEN, CDR2 SYDVKM. CDR3 bases: TGTGCCAGCAGTTTAAGGGGTAGCGGAAAAGAGACCCAGTACTTC. Translation: CASSLRGSGKETQYF.